The subject of this entry is one T cell receptor (beta chain). The germline V gene has CDR1 SGHTA and CDR2 FQGNSA. After removal of 1 base from V and 4 bases from J, the junction contained 6 bases not matched to a gene. The CDR3 runs 15 residues. Assay: immunoSEQ multiplex PCR; the TCRdb copy retains only in-frame clones and omits some. Of over 55,000 clones in the sample, around 88% are singletons; the top ten hold 4.6%. The data were obtained in a study of a mutant IDH1 vaccine in newly diagnosed glioma. This sample's time point: baseline, week 1 (first vaccination visit). The treatment is: pre-vaccination baseline after standard-of-care therapy.

This chain connects TRBV7-2 to TRBJ1-2; 7 positions agree with TRBD1. This TCR was sampled from a woman under 30 with glioma. Some clones in this sample may be carry-over from other donors' samples. The source material was peripheral blood mononuclear cells (PBMCs), sampled from a glioma patient treated with radiotherapy, temozolomide or both. CDR3 in amino acids: CASSLDDREGYGYTF. DNA for the CDR3: TGTGCCAGCAGCTTAGATGACAGGGAGGGCTATGGCTACACCTTC.